The 10 T cell receptor beta chains below all came from one sample that was sequenced in a study of cytomegalovirus exposure and HLA in healthy donors. The PCR contained 60 Vbeta and 13 Jbeta primers. TCRdb's table, derived via immunoSEQ multiplex PCR, lists solely in-frame clones and lacks some. The sample lists about 240,000 clones, roughly 78% occurring once. What was sequenced was PBMCs. These receptors all stem from a boy aged 5 to 17 in good health and CMV-seronegative.

This rearrangement joins TRBV2 to TRBJ2-5; TRBD2 agrees at 13 bases. This CDR3 has 14 amino acids. The germline CDR1 and CDR2 sequences are SNHLY and FYNNEI. V was pared by 6 bases and J by 4 bases, with 2 bases of the junction left unmatched. CDR3 residues: CASRRTSGRETQYF. CDR3 DNA: TGTGCCAGCAGGAGGACTAGCGGGAGAGAGACCCAGTACTTC.

This clone was picked up a small number of times. The J gene is TRBJ2-1, the V gene TRBV28; possible D gene TRBD1, 5 bases. Germline values: CDR1 MDHEN, CDR2 SYDVKM. The CDR3 spans 13 residues. The V end lost 4 bases, the J end lost 5 bases, and 9 bases lay between the germline ends. The CDR3 DNA follows: TGTGCCAGCAGTTGGACACTGAACAATGAGCAGTTCTTC. Translating gives CASSWTLNNEQFF.

V is TRBV28 and J is TRBJ2-6; 8 positions agree with TRBD1. V was pared by 10 bases and J by 2 bases, with 10 bases of the junction left unmatched. There are 16 residues in the CDR3. Germline CDR1 and CDR2: MDHEN and SYDVKM. The chain's CDR3 is CATSDRAKAGANVLTF. In DNA, the CDR3 is TGTGCCACCTCGGACAGGGCGAAGGCTGGGGCCAACGTCCTGACTTTC.

In this sample, this clone turned up a few times. The same CDR3 is also encoded by other DNA sequences in this sample. This chain uses TRBV5-6 with TRBJ1-3; D gene uncertain. Germline V gives CDR1 SGHDT, CDR2 YYEEEE. The CDR3 totals 15 residues. V gave up 0 bases and J gave up 4 bases, with 11 bases separating them. The CDR3 DNA is TGTGCCAGCAGCTTGGGACTCGGCGGCGGAAACACCATATATTTT. Translation: CASSLGLGGGNTIYF.

The rearrangement joins TRBV7-3 to TRBJ1-1; TRBD1 matches at 7 bases. Trimming removed 6 bases from V and 8 bases from J; junction bases left unmatched: 12. This CDR3 is built from 14 residues. CDR1 SGHTA and CDR2 FQGTGA come from the germline V gene. This CDR3 is CASRRYRDSKEAFF. The CDR3 nucleotides read TGTGCCAGCAGGCGTTACCGGGACAGTAAAGAAGCTTTCTTT. Variable domain in full (rest from reference TRBV7-3 and TRBJ1-1): GAGVSQTPSNKVTEKGKYVELRCDPISGHTALYWYRQSLGQGPEFLIYFQGTGAADDSGLPNDRFFAVRPEGSVSTLKIQRTERGDSAVYLCASRRYRDSKEAFFGQGTRLTVV.

The chain carries TRBV18 and TRBJ2-3; a weak D match, TRBD1 (5 bases). CDR3 length equals 13 residues. Trimming took 2 bases from V and 6 from J, leaving 9 bases between them. CDR1 and CDR2 from the germline V gene are KGHSH and LQKENI. CDR3 nucleotide sequence: TGTGCCAGCTCACCAGGCAGACAGGATACGCAGTATTTT. Translated, it gives CASSPGRQDTQYF.

The chain combines TRBV7-8 with TRBJ2-5; TRBD2 matches at 12 bases. The CDR3 has 17 amino acids. CDR1 and CDR2 (germline): SGHVS, FQNEAQ. Unmatched junction bases numbered 5, after V lost 1 base and J lost 2 bases. The CDR3 loop is CASSLGWLAGGQETQYF. The DNA for the CDR3 is TGTGCCAGCAGCTTAGGTTGGCTAGCGGGGGGGCAAGAGACCCAGTACTTC.

The chain is built from TRBV5-6 and TRBJ2-6; maybe TRBD2 (6 bases). Germline V lookup: CDR1 SGHDT, CDR2 YYEEEE. The CDR3 runs to 16 residues. The V end was cut by 4 bases, the J end by 3 bases, with 14 bases between. The CDR3 nucleotides are TGTGCCAGCAGCCGGATTCGGGGGTATGGGGCCAACGTCCTGACTTTC. Amino acids: CASSRIRGYGANVLTF.

V usage is TRBV5-1 and J usage is TRBJ2-2; 9 nucleotides agree with TRBD2. V gave up 2 bases and J gave up 4 bases; unmatched junction bases: 6. Looked up from germline, CDR1 is SGHRS and CDR2 is YFSETQ. The length of the CDR3 is 16 residues. The CDR3 protein is CASSFRLAEGTGELFF. The DNA of the CDR3 is TGCGCCAGCAGCTTCAGACTAGCGGAGGGCACCGGGGAGCTGTTTTTT.

On this clone: The same CDR3 also results from other DNA sequences found in this sample. The rearrangement uses TRBV6-4 and TRBJ2-3, with D possibly matching TRBD2 (7 bases). Germline V lookup: CDR1 MRHNA, CDR2 SNTAGT. The germline V and J ends were trimmed by 0 bases and 6 bases, with 13 bases remaining between them. The CDR3 length is 15 residues. The CDR3 nucleotides are TGTGCCAGCAGTGACTCTACGGGGGGCGCGGATACGCAGTATTTT. This gives the protein CASSDSTGGADTQYF.